The sequence of this T cell receptor beta chain was determined in a study of blood T cell repertoires in COVID-19. Study-wide context: Donors in the United States, Italy and Spain gave samples during acute or convalescent COVID-19. PBMCs, B-cell-depleted T cells, or T cells were the source of the cDNA or gDNA that made up the material.

This clone was detected only once. The CDR3 extends over 14 amino acids. V dropped 1 base and J dropped 5; count of bases not matched to a gene: 3. Germline CDR1 reads LGHNT; CDR2 reads FRNRAP. Methods used by the authors: Reference gene primer amplification in the assay estimated nucleated cell counts. TCRdb's table, derived via immunoSEQ multiplex PCR, lists solely in-frame clones and lacks some. V and J calls and clone size are as listed in that table; D and trimming were resolved from the DNA. The table includes 95,000 to 150,000 clones, roughly nine tenths detected once. Sequenced sample: peripheral blood. This chain links TRBV12-5 with TRBJ1-1; TRBD1 matches at 8 bases. This receptor was taken from a man in his sixties or seventies with active or convalescent COVID-19. The CDR3 loop is CASGLAGGWTEAFF. For the CDR3, the DNA is TGTGCTAGTGGTTTGGCAGGGGGCTGGACTGAAGCTTTCTTT.